In its sample, the clone carrying this T cell receptor (beta chain) was seen once. The V and J ends lost 5 bases and 11 bases, in that order; junction bases with no gene match: 6. The CDR3 sequence is 12 residues long. In the authors' workflow: Quantification of nucleated cells was approximated via reference gene primer amplification. Some clones are missing from TCRdb's copy, which holds only in-frame ones; the method was immunoSEQ multiplex PCR. For V, J and clone size, that table is used; D and trimming come from the DNA. The sample gives about 140,000 clones, 65% to 85% of which show up once; less than 4% is in the top ten. The data originate from a study of blood T cell repertoires in COVID-19. Study as a whole: From the United States, Italy and Spain came samples of acute and convalescent COVID-19. PBMCs, B-cell-depleted T cells, or T cells provided the cDNA or gDNA that made up the material.

This chain connects TRBV12-3 or TRBV12-4 to TRBJ1-5; 7 positions agree with TRBD1. The TCR comes from a woman aged 55 to 70 with acute or convalescent COVID-19. Sequenced material: peripheral blood. The CDR3 bases are TGTGCCAGCAGTGGGACAGTCGGATCCCAGCATTTT. Encoded protein: CASSGTVGSQHF.